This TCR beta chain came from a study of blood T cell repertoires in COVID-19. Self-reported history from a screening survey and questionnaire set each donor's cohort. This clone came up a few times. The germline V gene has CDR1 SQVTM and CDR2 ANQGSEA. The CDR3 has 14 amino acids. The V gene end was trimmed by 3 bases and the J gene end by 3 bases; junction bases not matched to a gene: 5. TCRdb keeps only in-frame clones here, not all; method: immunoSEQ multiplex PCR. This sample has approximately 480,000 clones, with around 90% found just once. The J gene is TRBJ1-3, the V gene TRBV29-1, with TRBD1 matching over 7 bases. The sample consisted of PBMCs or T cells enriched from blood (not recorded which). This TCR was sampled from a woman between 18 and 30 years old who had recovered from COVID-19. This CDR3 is CSVDPTGNGNTIYF. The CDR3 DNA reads TGCAGCGTTGACCCGACAGGGAATGGAAACACCATATATTTT.